This passage covers 16 T cell receptor beta chains from one sample sequenced in a study of blood T cell repertoires in COVID-19. TCRdb's table, derived via immunoSEQ multiplex PCR, lists solely in-frame clones and lacks some. The profile covers over 120,000 clones, with around 80% appearing a single time and about 1.9% taken by the ten largest. Sequences were obtained from peripheral blood. These receptors were obtained from an older woman with acute or convalescent COVID-19.

The chain has TRBV2 and TRBJ2-3; 8 positions match TRBD2. Germline loops: CDR1 SNHLY, CDR2 FYNNEI. CDR3 length: 12 residues. Losses at the gene ends were 11 bases for V and 1 base for J; bases not matched to a gene: 2. In DNA form, the CDR3 reads TGTGCCGTACTAGCGGGCACAGATACGCAGTATTTT. Translated, it gives CAVLAGTDTQYF. The entire variable domain, with the rest obtained from reference TRBV2 and TRBJ2-3, is as follows: EPEVTQTPSHQVTQMGQEVILRCVPISNHLYFYWYRQILGQKVEFLVSFYNNEISEKSEIFDDQFSVERPDGSNFTLKIRSTKLEDSAMYFCAVLAGTDTQYFGPGTRLTVL.

This clone was seen only once. This chain joins TRBV28 and TRBJ2-1; maybe TRBD2 (6 bases). V dropped 7 bases and J dropped 0 bases, with 16 bases sitting between them. The V gene's germline CDR1 is MDHEN and CDR2 SYDVKM. The CDR3 contains 16 residues. The CDR3 DNA reads as TGTGCCAGCAAAATTAGCGGCGATCGCTCCTACAATGAGCAGTTCTTC. The encoded protein is CASKISGDRSYNEQFF.

The chain carries TRBV4-1 and TRBJ2-7; tentatively, D is TRBD1 (6 bases). Per the germline V gene, CDR1 is MGHRA and CDR2 is YSYEKL. V was clipped by 0 bases and J by 5 bases, with 11 bases between them. CDR3 size: 14 residues. DNA for the CDR3: TGCGCCAGCAGCCAAGAACAGGGAACTGACGAGCAGTACTTC. The encoded protein is CASSQEQGTDEQYF.

CDR3 loop: CASSLIQGLGEQYF. As DNA, the CDR3 is TGCGCCAGCAGCTTGATACAGGGGTTGGGTGAGCAGTACTTC. The genes are TRBV5-1 and TRBJ2-7, with TRBD1 identical over 7 bases. V shed 1 base, J shed 7 bases, and the junction held 8 bases outside the gene matches. Germline lookup yields CDR1 SGHRS and CDR2 YFSETQ. The CDR3 totals 14 residues.

J is TRBJ1-4 and V is TRBV5-1; a possible D gene is TRBD1 (5 bases). Per germline, CDR1 SGHRS and CDR2 YFSETQ. The CDR3 consists of 15 residues. The V gene lost 4 bases and the J gene lost 0 bases, with 10 bases spanning the gap. For the CDR3, the DNA is TGCGCCAGCAGCCCCGGACAAGCAACTAATGAAAAACTGTTTTTT. Its protein is CASSPGQATNEKLFF.

CDR3 residues: CASSWTSSQETQYF. The CDR3 DNA reads as TGTGCCAGCAGTTGGACTAGCAGTCAAGAGACCCAGTACTTC. This chain joins TRBV27 and TRBJ2-5; the match to TRBD2 covers 8 bases. This CDR3 has 14 amino acids. The germline CDR1 and CDR2 sequences are MNHEY and SMNVEV (reference sequence). Trimming at V came to 4 bases and at J to 2 bases, leaving 3 bases not matched to a gene.

V and J are TRBV2 and TRBJ2-7; D not resolved. V lost 10 bases to trimming and J lost 0 bases, with 13 bases between them. This CDR3 has 13 residues. The germline CDR1 and CDR2 sequences are SNHLY and FYNNEI. The CDR3 protein is CAMQLESSYEQYF. The CDR3 DNA reads TGTGCCATGCAACTCGAAAGCTCCTACGAGCAGTACTTC.

The chain couples TRBV5-1 to TRBJ2-7; perhaps TRBD1 as D (5 bases). The CDR3 length is 13 residues. Trimming removed 0 bases from V and 5 bases from J, with 9 bases in between. Germline V lookup: CDR1 SGHRS, CDR2 YFSETQ. This chain's CDR3 is CASSLGGGNEQYF. The CDR3, as DNA: TGCGCCAGCAGCTTGGGGGGCGGCAACGAGCAGTACTTC.

This chain's CDR3 is CASSLGLAYEQYF. For the CDR3, the DNA is TGTGCCAGCAGTTTAGGACTAGCCTACGAGCAGTACTTC. The chain joins TRBV12-3 or TRBV12-4 to TRBJ2-7, with D perhaps TRBD2 (6 bases). Trimming pared 1 base from V and 2 bases from J, leaving 6 bases between. This CDR3 is built from 13 residues.

This clone was seen a few times. This rearrangement joins TRBV2 to TRBJ2-1; 9 bases line up with TRBD2. V was pared by 4 bases and J by 7 bases, with 11 bases of the junction left unmatched. The CDR3 runs 16 residues. The V gene's germline CDR1 is SNHLY and CDR2 FYNNEI. The CDR3 DNA is TGTGCCAGCAGTGCGGGGCGGCTAGCGGGGTCGAATGAGCAGTTCTTC. It yields the protein CASSAGRLAGSNEQFF. The variable domain in full, completed from reference TRBV2 and TRBJ2-1, reads EPEVTQTPSHQVTQMGQEVILRCVPISNHLYFYWYRQILGQKVEFLVSFYNNEISEKSEIFDDQFSVERPDGSNFTLKIRSTKLEDSAMYFCASSAGRLAGSNEQFFGPGTRLTVL.

CDR3: CATSTGLAGAVEQFF. The CDR3, as DNA: TGTGCCACCAGCACGGGACTAGCGGGAGCGGTTGAGCAGTTCTTC. This sequence joins TRBV15 and TRBJ2-1; 14 positions agree with TRBD2. This CDR3 has 15 residues. The trim removed 4 bases at V and 9 bases at J, leaving 5 bases unmatched. Germline V lookup: CDR1 LNHNV, CDR2 YYDKDF (reference sequence).

The rearrangement joins TRBV12-3 or TRBV12-4 to TRBJ2-1, with D perhaps TRBD2 (6 bases). The V end was cut by 8 bases, the J end by 8 bases, with 13 bases between. The CDR3 runs to 12 residues. This CDR3 is CASRGLVDEQFF. Here the CDR3 DNA reads TGTGCCAGCCGGGGACTGGTGGATGAGCAGTTCTTC.

This sequence joins TRBV28 and TRBJ1-1; 9 bases are a match to TRBD1. Germline trimming cut 5 bases from V and 5 bases from J; bases unmatched to any gene: 6. Germline CDR1 MDHEN, CDR2 SYDVKM. This CDR3 is built from 14 residues. CDR3 bases: TGTGCCAGCAGTACGACAGGGGGAAGGACTGAAGCTTTCTTT. Protein sequence: CASSTTGGRTEAFF.

This clone has only one observation. V usage is TRBV10-3 and J usage is TRBJ2-7, with TRBD1 matching over 9 bases. This CDR3 has 14 residues. Trimming took 4 bases from V and 3 from J; bases not matched to a gene: 4. The germline CDR1 and CDR2 sequences are ENHRY and SYGVKD. The DNA for the CDR3 is TGTGCCATCAGTGGTAGACAGGGGGGCTACGAGCAGTACTTC. Translated, it gives CAISGRQGGYEQYF.

J is TRBJ2-1 and V is TRBV5-1; 8 bases map to TRBD1. The CDR3 covers 14 residues. Germline values: CDR1 SGHRS, CDR2 YFSETQ. V lost 4 bases to trimming and J lost 3 bases; unmatched junction nucleotides: 3. CDR3 loop: CASSRGQDYNEQFF. Written as DNA, the CDR3 is TGCGCCAGCAGCAGGGGACAGGACTACAATGAGCAGTTCTTC. Combining the CDR3 with reference TRBV5-1 and TRBJ2-1 gives the whole variable domain KAGVTQTPRYLIKTRGQQVTLSCSPISGHRSVSWYQQTPGQGLQFLFEYFSETQRNKGNFPGRFSGRQFSNSRSEMNVSTLELGDSALYLCASSRGQDYNEQFFGPGTRLTVL.

The CDR3 DNA reads as TGTGCCAGCAGGGTCGGGGGCACTGAAGCTTTCTTT. Its protein product is CASRVGGTEAFF. The gene calls are TRBV6-6 and TRBJ1-1; D may be TRBD1 (5 bases). CDR3 length equals 12 residues. Trimming pared 6 bases from V and 4 bases from J, leaving 9 bases between. Looked up from germline, CDR1 is MNHNY and CDR2 is SVGAGI (reference sequence).